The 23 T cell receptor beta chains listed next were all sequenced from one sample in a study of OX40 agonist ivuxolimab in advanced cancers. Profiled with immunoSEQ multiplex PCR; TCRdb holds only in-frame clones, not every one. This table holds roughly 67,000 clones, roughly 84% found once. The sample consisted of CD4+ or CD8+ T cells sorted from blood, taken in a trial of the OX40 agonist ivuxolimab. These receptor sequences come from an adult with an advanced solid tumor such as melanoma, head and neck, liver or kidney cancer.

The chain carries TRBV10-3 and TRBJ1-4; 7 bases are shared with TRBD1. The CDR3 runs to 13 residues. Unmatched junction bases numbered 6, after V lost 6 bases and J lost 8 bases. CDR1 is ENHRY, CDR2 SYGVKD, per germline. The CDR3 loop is CAIRGDSGEKLFF. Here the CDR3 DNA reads TGTGCCATCAGGGGGGACAGTGGGGAAAAACTGTTTTTT.

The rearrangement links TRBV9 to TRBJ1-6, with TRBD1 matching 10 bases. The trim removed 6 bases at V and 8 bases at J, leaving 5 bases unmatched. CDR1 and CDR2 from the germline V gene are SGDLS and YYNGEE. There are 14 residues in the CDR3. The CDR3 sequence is CASNRQGADSPLHF. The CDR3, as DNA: TGTGCCAGCAATCGACAGGGGGCTGATTCACCCCTCCACTTT. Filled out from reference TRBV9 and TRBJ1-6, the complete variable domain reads DSGVTQTPKHLITATGQRVTLRCSPRSGDLSVYWYQQSLDQGLQFLIQYYNGEERAKGNILERFSAQQFPDLHSELNLSSLELGDSALYFCASNRQGADSPLHFGNGTRLTVT.

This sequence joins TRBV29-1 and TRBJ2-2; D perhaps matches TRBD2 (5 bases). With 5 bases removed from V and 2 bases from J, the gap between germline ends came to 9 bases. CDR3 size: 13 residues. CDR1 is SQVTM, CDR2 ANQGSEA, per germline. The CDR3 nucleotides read TGCAGCGTTACCGGGGTAAACACCGGGGAGCTGTTTTTT. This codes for CSVTGVNTGELFF.

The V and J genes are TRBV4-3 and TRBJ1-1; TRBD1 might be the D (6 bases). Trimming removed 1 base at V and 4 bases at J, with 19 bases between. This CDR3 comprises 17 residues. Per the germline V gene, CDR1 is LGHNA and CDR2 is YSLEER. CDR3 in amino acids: CASSQGSAGAGGTEAFF. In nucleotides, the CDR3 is TGCGCCAGCAGCCAAGGTTCAGCAGGGGCGGGCGGCACTGAAGCTTTCTTT.

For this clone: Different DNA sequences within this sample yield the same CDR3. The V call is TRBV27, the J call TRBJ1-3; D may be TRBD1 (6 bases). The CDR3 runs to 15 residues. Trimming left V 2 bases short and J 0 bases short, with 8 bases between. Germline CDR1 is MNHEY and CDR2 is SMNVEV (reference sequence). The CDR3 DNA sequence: TGTGCCAGCAGTTTAACAGGGCACTCTGGAAACACCATATATTTT. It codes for CASSLTGHSGNTIYF.

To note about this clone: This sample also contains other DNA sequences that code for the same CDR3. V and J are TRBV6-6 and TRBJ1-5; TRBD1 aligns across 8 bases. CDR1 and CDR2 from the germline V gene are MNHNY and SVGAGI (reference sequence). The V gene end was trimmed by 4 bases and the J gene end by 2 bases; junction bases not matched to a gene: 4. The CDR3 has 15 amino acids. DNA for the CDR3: TGTGCCAGCAGTTCAGGACAGGGAGGCAATCAGCCCCAGCATTTT. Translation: CASSSGQGGNQPQHF.

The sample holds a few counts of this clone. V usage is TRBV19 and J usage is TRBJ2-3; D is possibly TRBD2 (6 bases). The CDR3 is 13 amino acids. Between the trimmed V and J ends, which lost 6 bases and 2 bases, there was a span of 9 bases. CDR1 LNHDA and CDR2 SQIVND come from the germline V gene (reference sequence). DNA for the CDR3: TGTGCCAGTAGCTGGACTATCACAGATACGCAGTATTTT. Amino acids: CASSWTITDTQYF.

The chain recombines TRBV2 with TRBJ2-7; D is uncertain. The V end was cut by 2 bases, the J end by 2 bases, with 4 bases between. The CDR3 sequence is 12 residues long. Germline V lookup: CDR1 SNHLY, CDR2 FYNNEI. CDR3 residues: CASSEQTYEQYF. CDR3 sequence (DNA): TGTGCCAGCAGTGAACAAACCTACGAGCAGTACTTC.

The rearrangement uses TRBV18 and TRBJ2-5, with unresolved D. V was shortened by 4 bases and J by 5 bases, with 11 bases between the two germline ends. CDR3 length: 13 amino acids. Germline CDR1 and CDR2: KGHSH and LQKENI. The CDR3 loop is CASSLKLTETQYF. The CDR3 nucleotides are TGTGCCAGCTCACTCAAACTCACCGAGACCCAGTACTTC.

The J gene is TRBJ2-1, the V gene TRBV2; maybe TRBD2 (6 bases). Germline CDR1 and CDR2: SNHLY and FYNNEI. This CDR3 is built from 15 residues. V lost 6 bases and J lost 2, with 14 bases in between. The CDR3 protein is CASRTRDSAYNEQFF. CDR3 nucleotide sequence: TGTGCCAGCAGAACCCGGGACTCGGCCTACAATGAGCAGTTCTTC.

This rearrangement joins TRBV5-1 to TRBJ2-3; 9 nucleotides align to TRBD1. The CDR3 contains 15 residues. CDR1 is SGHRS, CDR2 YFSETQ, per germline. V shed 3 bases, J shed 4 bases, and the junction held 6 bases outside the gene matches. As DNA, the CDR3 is TGCGCCAGCAGCTACCGACAGGGGGTTGCAGATACGCAGTATTTT. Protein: CASSYRQGVADTQYF.

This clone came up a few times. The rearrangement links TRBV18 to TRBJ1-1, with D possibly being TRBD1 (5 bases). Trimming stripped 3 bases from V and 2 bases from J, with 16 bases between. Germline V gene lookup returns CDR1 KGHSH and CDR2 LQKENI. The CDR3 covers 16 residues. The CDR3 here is CASSPSTGGGNTEAFF. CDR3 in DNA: TGTGCCAGCTCACCGTCGACGGGGGGGGGAAACACTGAAGCTTTCTTT.

For the CDR3, the DNA is TGTGCCAGCAGCTTAGGAATGGGGTCGGCAGGGCGCGGCTACACCTTC. Protein: CASSLGMGSAGRGYTF. The V call is TRBV28, the J call TRBJ1-2; the D gene is possibly TRBD1 (5 bases). The length of the CDR3 is 16 residues. Trimming took 6 bases from V and 8 from J, leaving 25 bases between them. Germline V gene sequence: CDR1 MDHEN, CDR2 SYDVKM.

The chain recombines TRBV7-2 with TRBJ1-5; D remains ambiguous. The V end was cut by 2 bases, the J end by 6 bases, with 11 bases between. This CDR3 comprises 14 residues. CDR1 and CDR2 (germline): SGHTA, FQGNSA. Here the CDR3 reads CASSLTADTQPQHF. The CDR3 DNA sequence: TGTGCCAGCAGCTTAACGGCGGATACTCAGCCCCAGCATTTT. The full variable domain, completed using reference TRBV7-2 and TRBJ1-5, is GAGVSQSPSNKVTEKGKDVELRCDPISGHTALYWYRQSLGQGLEFLIYFQGNSAPDKSGLPSDRFSAERTGGSVSTLTIQRTQQEDSAVYLCASSLTADTQPQHFGDGTRLSIL.

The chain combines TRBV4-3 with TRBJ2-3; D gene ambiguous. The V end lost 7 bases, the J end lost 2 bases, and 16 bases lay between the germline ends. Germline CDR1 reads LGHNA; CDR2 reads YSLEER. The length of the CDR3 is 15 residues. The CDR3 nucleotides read TGCGCCAGCACCATCTCGTCTGGAAACACAGATACGCAGTATTTT. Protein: CASTISSGNTDTQYF.

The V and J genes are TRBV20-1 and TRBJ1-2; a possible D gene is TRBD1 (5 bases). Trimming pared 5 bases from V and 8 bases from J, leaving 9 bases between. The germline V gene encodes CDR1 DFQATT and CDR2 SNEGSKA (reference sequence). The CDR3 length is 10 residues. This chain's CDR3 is CSADWGGYTF. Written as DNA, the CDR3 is TGCAGTGCTGACTGGGGGGGCTACACCTTC.

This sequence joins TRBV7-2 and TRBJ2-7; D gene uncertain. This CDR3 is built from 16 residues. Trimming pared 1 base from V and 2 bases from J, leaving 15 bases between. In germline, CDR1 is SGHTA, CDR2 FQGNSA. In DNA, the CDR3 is TGTGCCAGCAGCTTAGTCACTACTACCCAGACCTACGAGCAGTACTTC. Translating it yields CASSLVTTTQTYEQYF.

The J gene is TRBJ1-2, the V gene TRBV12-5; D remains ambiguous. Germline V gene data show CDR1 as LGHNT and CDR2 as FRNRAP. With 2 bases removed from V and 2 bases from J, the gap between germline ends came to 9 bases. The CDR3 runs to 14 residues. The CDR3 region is CASGLSGGNYGYTF. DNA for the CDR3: TGTGCTAGTGGTTTGTCCGGAGGGAACTATGGCTACACCTTC.

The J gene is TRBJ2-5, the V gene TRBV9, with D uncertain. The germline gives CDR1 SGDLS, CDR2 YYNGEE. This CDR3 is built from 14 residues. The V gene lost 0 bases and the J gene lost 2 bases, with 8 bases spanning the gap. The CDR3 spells CASSVASQQETQYF. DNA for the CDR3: TGTGCCAGCAGCGTAGCCAGCCAGCAAGAGACCCAGTACTTC.

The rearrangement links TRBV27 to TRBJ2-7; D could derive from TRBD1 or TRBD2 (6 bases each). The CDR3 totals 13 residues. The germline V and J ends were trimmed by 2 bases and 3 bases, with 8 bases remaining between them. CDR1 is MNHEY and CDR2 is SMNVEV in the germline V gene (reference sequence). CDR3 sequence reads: CASSLGGLYEQYF. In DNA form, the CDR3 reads TGTGCCAGCAGTTTAGGGGGGCTCTACGAGCAGTACTTC.

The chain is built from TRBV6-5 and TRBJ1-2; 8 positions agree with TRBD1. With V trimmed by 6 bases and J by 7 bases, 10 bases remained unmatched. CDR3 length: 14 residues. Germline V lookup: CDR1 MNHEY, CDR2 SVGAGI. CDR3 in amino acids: CASRTGVGGGGYTF. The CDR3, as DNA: TGTGCCAGCAGGACAGGGGTAGGAGGTGGTGGCTACACCTTC.

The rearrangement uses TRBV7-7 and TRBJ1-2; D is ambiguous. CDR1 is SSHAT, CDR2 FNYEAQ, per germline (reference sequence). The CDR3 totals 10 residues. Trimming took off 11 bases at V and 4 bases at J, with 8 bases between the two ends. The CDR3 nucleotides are TGTGCCGACCTCCTCTATGGCTACACCTTC. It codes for CADLLYGYTF. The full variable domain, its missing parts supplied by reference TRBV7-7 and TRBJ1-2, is GAGVSQSPRYKVTKRGQDVTLRCDPISSHATLYWYQQALGQGPEFLTYFNYEAQPDKSGLPSDRFSAERPEGSISTLTIQRTEQRDSAMYRCADLLYGYTFGSGTRLTVV.

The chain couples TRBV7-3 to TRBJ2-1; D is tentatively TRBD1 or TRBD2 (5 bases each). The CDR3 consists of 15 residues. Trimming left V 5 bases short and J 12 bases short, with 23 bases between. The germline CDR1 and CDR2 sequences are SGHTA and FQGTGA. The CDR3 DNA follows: TGTGCCAGCAGCCAGACCGGGACCAACGCTGCCGTGCAGTTCTTC. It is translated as CASSQTGTNAAVQFF.